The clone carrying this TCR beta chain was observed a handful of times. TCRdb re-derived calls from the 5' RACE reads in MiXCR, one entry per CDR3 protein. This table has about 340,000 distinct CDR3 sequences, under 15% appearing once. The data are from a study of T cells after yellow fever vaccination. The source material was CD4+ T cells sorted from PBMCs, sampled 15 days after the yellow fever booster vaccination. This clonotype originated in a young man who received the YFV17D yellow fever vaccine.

CDR3 DNA sequence: TGTGCCAGCAGTTACCCTGGACAGGGTGAAGCTTTCTTT. Residues: CASSYPGQGEAFF. This chain connects TRBV6-6 to TRBJ1-1; 8 bases fit TRBD1. Germline V CDR1 and CDR2: MNHNY, SVGAGI (reference sequence). The CDR3 totals 13 residues. J was trimmed by 7 bases and V by 2 bases; bases with no gene match: 3.